This TCR beta chain was sequenced for a study of T cell responses to AZD1222 COVID-19 vaccine. Study findings and constraints: Vaccine-associated CD4 TCRs ranged over spike, dominating at 160-218 and 743-854. Without day 14 samples, only post-peak T cell repertoires were studied. Donors in the cohort were predominantly white British and more often female, and clonal diversity was possibly underestimated. Among AZD1222 vaccinees, only five or six were seropositive at baseline.

About this clone itself: Its antigen is still unknown.

Germline V gene lookup returns CDR1 SGDLS and CDR2 YYNGEE. This CDR3 region has 12 residues. Trimming removed 0 bases from V and 7 bases from J, with 8 bases in between. TCRdb's copy holds only in-frame clones and misses some; the assay was immunoSEQ multiplex PCR. The sample has 130,000 to 150,000 clones, approximately 89% seen once. The genes are TRBV9 and TRBJ2-7; D is undetermined. The starting material was peripheral blood, obtained on day 0 of AZD1222 vaccination. This receptor was identified in an adult in good health. This CDR3 reads CASSVADGEQYF. DNA for the CDR3: TGTGCCAGCAGCGTAGCGGACGGTGAGCAGTACTTC. Combining the CDR3 with reference TRBV9 and TRBJ2-7 gives the whole variable domain DSGVTQTPKHLITATGQRVTLRCSPRSGDLSVYWYQQSLDQGLQFLIQYYNGEERAKGNILERFSAQQFPDLHSELNLSSLELGDSALYFCASSVADGEQYFGPGTRLTVT.